The present entry profiles one TCR beta chain with its context. Produced via immunoSEQ multiplex PCR; TCRdb's table is partial and in-frame only. The table has tens of thousands of clones, around 95% seen once; the top ten hold about 2.4%. This sample was included in a study of control samples from healthy donors and cancer patients. This TCR was sampled from a man aged 25-45 years in good health. Material for sequencing was blood.

Here the CDR3 reads CASSLGLRPGKGADTQYF. In DNA form, the CDR3 reads TGCGCCAGCAGCCTGGGGCTCAGACCGGGAAAGGGGGCCGATACGCAGTATTTT. This sequence joins TRBV5-1 and TRBJ2-3; 7 nucleotides align to TRBD1. Trimming cost V 4 bases and J 6 bases; bases outside gene matches: 20. CDR3 length: 18 residues. Germline CDR1 is SGHRS and CDR2 is YFSETQ. The whole variable domain, remainder taken from reference TRBV5-1 and TRBJ2-3, is KAGVTQTPRYLIKTRGQQVTLSCSPISGHRSVSWYQQTPGQGLQFLFEYFSETQRNKGNFPGRFSGRQFSNSRSEMNVSTLELGDSALYLCASSLGLRPGKGADTQYFGPGTRLTVL.